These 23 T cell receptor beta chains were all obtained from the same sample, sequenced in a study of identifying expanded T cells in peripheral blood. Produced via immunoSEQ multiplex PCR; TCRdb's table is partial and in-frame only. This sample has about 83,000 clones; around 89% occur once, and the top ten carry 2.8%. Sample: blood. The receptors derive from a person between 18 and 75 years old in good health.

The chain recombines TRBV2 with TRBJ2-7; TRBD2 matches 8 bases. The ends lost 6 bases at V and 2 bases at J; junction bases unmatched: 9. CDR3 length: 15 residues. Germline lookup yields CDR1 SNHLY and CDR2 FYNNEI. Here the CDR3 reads CASRGGGLVPYEQYF. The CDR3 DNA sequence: TGTGCCAGCAGAGGTGGGGGACTAGTCCCCTACGAGCAGTACTTC. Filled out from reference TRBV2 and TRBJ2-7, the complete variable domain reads EPEVTQTPSHQVTQMGQEVILRCVPISNHLYFYWYRQILGQKVEFLVSFYNNEISEKSEIFDDQFSVERPDGSNFTLKIRSTKLEDSAMYFCASRGGGLVPYEQYFGPGTRLTVT.

CDR3 bases: TGTGCCAGCAGCAAACCCGGGGGGGCCATAAATGAGCAGTTCTTC. Translation: CASSKPGGAINEQFF. This chain connects TRBV7-2 to TRBJ2-1; 8 positions match TRBD2. The CDR3 extends over 15 amino acids. V shed 5 bases, J shed 7 bases, and the junction held 10 bases outside the gene matches. In germline, CDR1 is SGHTA, CDR2 FQGNSA.

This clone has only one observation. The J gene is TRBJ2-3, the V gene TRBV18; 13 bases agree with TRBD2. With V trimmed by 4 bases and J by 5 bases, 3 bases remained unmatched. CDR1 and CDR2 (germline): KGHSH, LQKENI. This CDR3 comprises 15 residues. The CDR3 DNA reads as TGTGCCAGCTCACAGGGACTAGCGGGGAAAGATACGCAGTATTTT. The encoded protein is CASSQGLAGKDTQYF.

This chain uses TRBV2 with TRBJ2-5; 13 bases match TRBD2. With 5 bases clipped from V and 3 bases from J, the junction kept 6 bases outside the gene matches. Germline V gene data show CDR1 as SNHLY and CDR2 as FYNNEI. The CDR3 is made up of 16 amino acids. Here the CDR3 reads CASSRLAGGSKETQYF. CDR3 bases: TGTGCCAGCAGTAGACTAGCGGGAGGAAGTAAAGAGACCCAGTACTTC.

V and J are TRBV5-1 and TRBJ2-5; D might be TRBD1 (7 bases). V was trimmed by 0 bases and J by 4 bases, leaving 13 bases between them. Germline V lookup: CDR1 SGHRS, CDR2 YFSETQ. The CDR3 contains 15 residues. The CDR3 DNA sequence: TGCGCCAGCAGCTTGGGTTCAGGGGGGCGAGAGACCCAGTACTTC. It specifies CASSLGSGGRETQYF.

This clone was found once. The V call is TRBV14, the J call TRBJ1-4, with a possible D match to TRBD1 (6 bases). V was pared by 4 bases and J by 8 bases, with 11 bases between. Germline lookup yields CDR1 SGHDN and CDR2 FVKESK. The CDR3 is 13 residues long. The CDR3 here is CASSLQGPEKLFF. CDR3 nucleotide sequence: TGTGCCAGCAGCCTTCAGGGGCCGGAAAAACTGTTTTTT.

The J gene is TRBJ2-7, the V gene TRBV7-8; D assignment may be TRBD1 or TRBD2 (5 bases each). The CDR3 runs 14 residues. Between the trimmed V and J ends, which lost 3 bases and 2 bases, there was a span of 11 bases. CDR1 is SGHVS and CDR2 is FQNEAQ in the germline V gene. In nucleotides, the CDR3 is TGTGCCAGCAGCTTGGGGGTGGCTACCTACGAGCAGTACTTC. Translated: CASSLGVATYEQYF.

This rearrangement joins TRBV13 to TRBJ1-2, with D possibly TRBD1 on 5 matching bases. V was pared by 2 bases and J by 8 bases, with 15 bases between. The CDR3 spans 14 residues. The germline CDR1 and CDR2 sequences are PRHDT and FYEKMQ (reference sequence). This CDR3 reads CASSLNRDHLGYTF. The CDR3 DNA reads TGTGCCAGCAGCTTAAACCGGGACCACCTAGGCTACACCTTC.

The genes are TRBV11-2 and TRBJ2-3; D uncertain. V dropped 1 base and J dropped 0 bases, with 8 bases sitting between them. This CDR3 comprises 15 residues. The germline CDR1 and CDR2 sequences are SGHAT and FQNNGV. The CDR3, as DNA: TGTGCCAGCAGCTTAGGCCTGGACAGCACAGATACGCAGTATTTT. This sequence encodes CASSLGLDSTDTQYF.

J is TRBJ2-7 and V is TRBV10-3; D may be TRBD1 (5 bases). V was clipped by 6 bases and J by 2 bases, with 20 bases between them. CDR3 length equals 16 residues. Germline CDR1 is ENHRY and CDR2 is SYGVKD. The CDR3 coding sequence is TGTGCCATCAGAGTAACTCAGGGCTTTGGTGCCTACGAGCAGTACTTC. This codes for CAIRVTQGFGAYEQYF.

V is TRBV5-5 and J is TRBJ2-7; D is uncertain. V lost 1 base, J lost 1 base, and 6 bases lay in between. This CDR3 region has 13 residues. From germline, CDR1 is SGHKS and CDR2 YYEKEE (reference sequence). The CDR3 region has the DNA TGTGCCAGCAGCTTGACACTTTCCTACGAGCAGTACTTC. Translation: CASSLTLSYEQYF.

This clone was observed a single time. The CDR3 loop reads CASTTLNQPQHF. The DNA for the CDR3 is TGTGCCAGCACCACCCTCAATCAGCCCCAGCATTTT. V usage is TRBV7-2 and J usage is TRBJ1-5, with no clear D. CDR3 length equals 12 residues. CDR1 and CDR2 (germline): SGHTA, FQGNSA. The V end was cut by 7 bases, the J end by 3 bases, with 7 bases between.

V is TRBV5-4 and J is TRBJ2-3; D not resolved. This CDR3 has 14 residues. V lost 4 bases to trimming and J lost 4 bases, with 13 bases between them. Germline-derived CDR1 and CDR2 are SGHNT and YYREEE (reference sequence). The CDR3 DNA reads TGTGCCAGCAGCGCGAATTACGCGGCAGATACGCAGTATTTT. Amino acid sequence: CASSANYAADTQYF.

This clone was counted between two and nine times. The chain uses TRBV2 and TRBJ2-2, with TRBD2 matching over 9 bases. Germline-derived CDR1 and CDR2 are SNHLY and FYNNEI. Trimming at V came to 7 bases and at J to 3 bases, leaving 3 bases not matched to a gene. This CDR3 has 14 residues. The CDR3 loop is CASTLAGYTGELFF. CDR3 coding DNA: TGTGCCAGCACCCTAGCGGGGTACACCGGGGAGCTGTTTTTT.

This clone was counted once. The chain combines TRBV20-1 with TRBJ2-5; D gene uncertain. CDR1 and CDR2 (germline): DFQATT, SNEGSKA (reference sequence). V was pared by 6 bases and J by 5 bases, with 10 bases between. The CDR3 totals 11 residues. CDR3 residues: CSAKSRETQYF. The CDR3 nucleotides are TGCAGTGCGAAATCGAGGGAGACCCAGTACTTC.

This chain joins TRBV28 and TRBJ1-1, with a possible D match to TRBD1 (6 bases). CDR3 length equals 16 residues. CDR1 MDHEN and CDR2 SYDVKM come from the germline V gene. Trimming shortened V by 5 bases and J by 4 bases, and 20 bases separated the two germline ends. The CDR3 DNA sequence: TGTGCCAGCAGTCCGTACAGGGTCAGGGTGGGCACTGAAGCTTTCTTT. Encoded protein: CASSPYRVRVGTEAFF.

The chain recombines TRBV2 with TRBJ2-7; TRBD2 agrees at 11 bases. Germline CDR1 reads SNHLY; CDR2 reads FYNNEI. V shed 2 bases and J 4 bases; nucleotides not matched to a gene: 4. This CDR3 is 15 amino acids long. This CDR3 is CASSEPTSGEYEQYF. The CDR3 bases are TGTGCCAGCAGTGAACCGACTAGCGGGGAGTACGAGCAGTACTTC.

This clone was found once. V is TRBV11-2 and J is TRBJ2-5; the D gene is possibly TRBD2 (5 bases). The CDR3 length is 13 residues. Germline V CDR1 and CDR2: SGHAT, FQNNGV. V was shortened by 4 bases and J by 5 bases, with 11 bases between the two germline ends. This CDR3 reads CASSSGLMETQYF. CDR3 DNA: TGTGCCAGCAGCTCTGGACTGATGGAGACCCAGTACTTC.

CDR3 amino acids: CASSSGLAGGGRETQYF. In DNA, the CDR3 is TGTGCCAGCAGCTCCGGACTAGCGGGAGGGGGTCGAGAGACCCAGTACTTC. This chain connects TRBV7-9 to TRBJ2-5, with 15 bases that match TRBD2. Germline V gives CDR1 SEHNR, CDR2 FQNEAQ (reference sequence). This CDR3 is built from 17 residues. With 4 bases clipped from V and 4 bases from J, the junction kept 7 bases outside the gene matches. Full variable domain (remainder filled in from reference TRBV7-9 and TRBJ2-5): DTGVSQNPRHKITKRGQNVTFRCDPISEHNRLYWYRQTLGQGPEFLTYFQNEAQLEKSRLLSDRFSAERPKGSFSTLEIQRTEQGDSAMYLCASSSGLAGGGRETQYFGPGTRLLVL.

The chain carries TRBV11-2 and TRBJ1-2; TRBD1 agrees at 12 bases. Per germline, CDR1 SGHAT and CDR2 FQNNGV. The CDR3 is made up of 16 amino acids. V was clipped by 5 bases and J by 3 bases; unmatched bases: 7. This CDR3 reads CASSRTGTGGDYGYTF. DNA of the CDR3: TGTGCCAGCAGCCGCACCGGGACAGGGGGCGACTATGGCTACACCTTC.

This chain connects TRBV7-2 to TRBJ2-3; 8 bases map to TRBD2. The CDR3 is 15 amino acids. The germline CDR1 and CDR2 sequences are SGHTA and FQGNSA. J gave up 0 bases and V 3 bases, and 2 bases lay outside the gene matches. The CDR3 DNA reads TGTGCCAGCAGCTTGCCGGGAGGGAGCACAGATACGCAGTATTTT. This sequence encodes CASSLPGGSTDTQYF.

The CDR3 nucleotides are TGTGCCAGCAGCGTAGAAGGCAGAGACTATGGCTACACCTTC. This sequence encodes CASSVEGRDYGYTF. The chain carries TRBV9 and TRBJ1-2; D is undetermined. V lost 0 bases and J 3 bases, leaving 9 bases between the germline ends. In germline, CDR1 is SGDLS, CDR2 YYNGEE. This CDR3 has 14 residues.

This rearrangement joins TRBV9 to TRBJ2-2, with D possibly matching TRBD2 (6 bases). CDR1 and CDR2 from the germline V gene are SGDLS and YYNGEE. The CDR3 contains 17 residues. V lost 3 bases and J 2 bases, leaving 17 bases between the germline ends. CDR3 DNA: TGTGCCAGCAGCGGCGCGGGTAGCGGAACAAACACCGGGGAGCTGTTTTTT. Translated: CASSGAGSGTNTGELFF.